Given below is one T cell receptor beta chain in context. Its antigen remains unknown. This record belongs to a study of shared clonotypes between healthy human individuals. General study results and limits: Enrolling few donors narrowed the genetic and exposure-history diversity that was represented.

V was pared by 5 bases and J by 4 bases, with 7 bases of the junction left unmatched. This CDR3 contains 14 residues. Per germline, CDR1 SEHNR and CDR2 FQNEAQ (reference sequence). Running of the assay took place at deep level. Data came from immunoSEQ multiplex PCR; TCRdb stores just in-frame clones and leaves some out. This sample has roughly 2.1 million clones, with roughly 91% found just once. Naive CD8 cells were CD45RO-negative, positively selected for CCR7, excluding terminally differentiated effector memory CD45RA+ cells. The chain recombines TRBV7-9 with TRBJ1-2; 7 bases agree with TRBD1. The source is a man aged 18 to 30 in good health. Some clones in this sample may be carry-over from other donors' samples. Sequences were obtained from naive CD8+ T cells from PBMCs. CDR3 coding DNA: TGTGCCAGCAGCCCGAGGGACAGTCGCTATGGCTACACCTTC. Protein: CASSPRDSRYGYTF.